The 7 T cell receptor beta chains below all came from one sample that was sequenced in a study of shared clonotypes between healthy human individuals. The naive CD8 population came from CD45RO-negative cells selected for CCR7, without terminally differentiated effector memory CD45RA+ cells. Sequencing was performed with immunoSEQ multiplex PCR; in TCRdb, only in-frame clones are kept and a portion is missing. The sample shows approximately 2,000,000 clones, about 94% of them seen only once. Sequenced sample: naive CD8+ T cells from PBMCs. The receptor set was obtained from a man younger than 30 in good health. Some clones in this sample may be carry-over from other donors' samples.

This chain connects TRBV28 to TRBJ2-7, with D possibly being TRBD2 (5 bases). The V gene's germline CDR1 is MDHEN and CDR2 SYDVKM. The CDR3 spans 13 residues. V was cut by 5 bases and J by 6 bases, with 14 bases left in between. The CDR3 protein is CASSKRGPREQYF. For the CDR3, the DNA is TGTGCCAGCAGTAAGAGAGGGCCTCGCGAGCAGTACTTC. Complete variable domain (other parts from reference TRBV28 and TRBJ2-7): DVKVTQSSRYLVKRTGEKVFLECVQDMDHENMFWYRQDPGLGLRLIYFSYDVKMKEKGDIPEGYSVSREKKERFSLILESASTNQTSMYLCASSKRGPREQYFGPGTRLTVT.

The chain combines TRBV5-6 with TRBJ2-1, with 12 bases identical to TRBD1. Per the germline V gene, CDR1 is SGHDT and CDR2 is YYEEEE. Trimming at V came to 3 bases and at J to 8 bases, leaving 9 bases not matched to a gene. The length of the CDR3 is 16 residues. In DNA form, the CDR3 reads TGTGCCAGCAGCTCCCTCCGGGACAGGGGGCAGGATGAGCAGTTCTTC. Amino acid sequence: CASSSLRDRGQDEQFF. Together with reference TRBV5-6 and TRBJ2-1, the CDR3 gives the full variable domain: DAGVTQSPTHLIKTRGQQVTLRCSPKSGHDTVSWYQQALGQGPQFIFQYYEEEERQRGNFPDRFSGHQFPNYSSELNVNALLLGDSALYLCASSSLRDRGQDEQFFGPGTRLTVL.

Worth noting for this clone: Additional DNA sequences in this sample encode the identical CDR3. The chain joins TRBV9 to TRBJ2-7; D is unclear. The CDR3 length is 14 residues. In germline, CDR1 is SGDLS, CDR2 YYNGEE. Deletions cut 0 bases from V and 2 bases from J, with 9 bases between. In DNA, the CDR3 is TGTGCCAGCAGCGTAGCTCTTAGTCCCTACGAGCAGTACTTC. This sequence encodes CASSVALSPYEQYF.

This chain connects TRBV11-2 to TRBJ1-2, with TRBD1 matching over 7 bases. The CDR3 runs to 16 residues. CDR1 SGHAT and CDR2 FQNNGV come from the germline V gene. After removal of 1 base from V and 8 bases from J, the junction contained 13 bases not matched to a gene. The CDR3 protein is CASSLVGQVGIVGYTF. In nucleotides, the CDR3 is TGTGCCAGCAGCTTAGTCGGACAGGTTGGGATTGTCGGCTACACCTTC.

The chain employs TRBV9 and TRBJ1-2; D remains ambiguous. There are 11 residues in the CDR3. Germline loops: CDR1 SGDLS, CDR2 YYNGEE. V shed 5 bases and J shed 8 bases, with 10 bases lying between them. This CDR3 is CASSDIIGYTF. The CDR3 nucleotides read TGTGCCAGCAGTGACATCATCGGCTACACCTTC.

This rearrangement joins TRBV5-4 to TRBJ1-1, with TRBD1 identical over 8 bases. The germline gives CDR1 SGHNT, CDR2 YYREEE (reference sequence). CDR3 length: 15 amino acids. Trimming at V came to 2 bases and at J to 0 bases, leaving 3 bases not matched to a gene. The CDR3 spells CASSFRQGLNTEAFF. In nucleotides, the CDR3 is TGTGCCAGCAGCTTTAGACAGGGGTTGAACACTGAAGCTTTCTTT.

The chain uses TRBV7-8 and TRBJ2-1, with D maybe TRBD2 (5 bases). This CDR3 region has 14 residues. Germline V gene data show CDR1 as SGHVS and CDR2 as FQNEAQ. The ends were cut back, 7 bases at V and 0 bases at J, with 10 bases in the middle. In nucleotides, the CDR3 is TGTGCCAGCAACGGGGAAAGCTCCTACAATGAGCAGTTCTTC. This gives the protein CASNGESSYNEQFF.